The 24 T cell receptor beta chains below come from one sample, sequenced in a study of identifying expanded T cells in peripheral blood. Using immunoSEQ multiplex PCR, the repertoire was profiled, and TCRdb retains in-frame clones only, with some absent. The sample contains 70,000 to 100,000 clones, around nine tenths of which appear only once. Sequencing input: blood. The source of these receptors is a person aged 18 to 70 in good health.

The chain has TRBV5-4 and TRBJ2-5, with 8 bases identical to TRBD2. J lost 3 bases, V lost 1 base, and 2 bases had no gene match. The CDR3 has 14 amino acids. The germline V gene has CDR1 SGHNT and CDR2 YYREEE (reference sequence). CDR3 sequence: CASSLSLAEETQYF. In DNA, the CDR3 is TGTGCCAGCAGCTTGTCACTAGCGGAAGAGACCCAGTACTTC.

The V and J genes are TRBV11-2 and TRBJ2-7, with D perhaps TRBD1 (5 bases). The CDR3 is made up of 12 amino acids. Deletions cut 1 base from V and 5 bases from J, with 6 bases between. CDR1 is SGHAT and CDR2 is FQNNGV in the germline V gene. The CDR3 DNA reads as TGTGCCAGCAGCTTAGGGGGCCACGAGCAGTACTTC. This translates into CASSLGGHEQYF. The variable domain in full, completed from reference TRBV11-2 and TRBJ2-7, reads EAGVAQSPRYKIIEKRQSVAFWCNPISGHATLYWYQQILGQGPKLLIQFQNNGVVDDSQLPKDRFSAERLKGVDSTLKIQPAKLEDSAVYLCASSLGGHEQYFGPGTRLTVT.

The chain combines TRBV19 with TRBJ2-1; 7 nucleotides align to TRBD1. Germline CDR1 LNHDA, CDR2 SQIVND (reference sequence). V trimming: 4 bases; J trimming: 4 bases; junction bases outside the gene matches: 1. This CDR3 has 13 residues. CDR3 residues: CASSKGQYNEQFF. CDR3 nucleotide sequence: TGTGCCAGTAGTAAGGGACAGTACAATGAGCAGTTCTTC.

The rearrangement uses TRBV6-1 and TRBJ1-1; D unresolved. CDR1 is MNHNS and CDR2 is SASEGT in the germline V gene. V was shortened by 4 bases and J by 3 bases, with 9 bases between the two germline ends. The CDR3 totals 13 residues. The CDR3 protein is CASSGGGHTEAFF. The CDR3 DNA reads TGTGCCAGCAGTGGTGGCGGCCACACTGAAGCTTTCTTT.

The J gene is TRBJ2-7, the V gene TRBV2; no clear D. Germline CDR1 is SNHLY and CDR2 is FYNNEI. The V end was cut by 8 bases, the J end by 1 base, with 12 bases between. The CDR3 is 13 residues long. This CDR3 is CASGGPFSYEQYF. DNA of the CDR3: TGTGCCAGCGGCGGTCCCTTTTCCTACGAGCAGTACTTC.

This clone was picked up a small number of times. The chain combines TRBV6-5 with TRBJ1-2; TRBD1 agrees at 7 bases. The V gene end was trimmed by 6 bases and the J gene end by 7 bases; junction bases not matched to a gene: 5. The CDR3 totals 12 residues. Germline-derived CDR1 and CDR2 are MNHEY and SVGAGI. CDR3 nucleotides: TGTGCCAGCAGGGAAGACAGGGTTGGCTACACCTTC. This codes for CASREDRVGYTF.

V usage is TRBV6-5 and J usage is TRBJ1-6, with 10 bases aligning to TRBD1. The germline gives CDR1 MNHEY, CDR2 SVGAGI. V gave up 5 bases and J gave up 7 bases; unmatched junction bases: 5. The CDR3 length is 15 residues. CDR3 protein: CASSNPGQGNSPLHF. CDR3 nucleotide sequence: TGTGCCAGCAGTAACCCGGGACAGGGGAATTCACCCCTCCACTTT.

The chain links TRBV10-3 to TRBJ1-1; 8 bases agree with TRBD1. Trimming cost V 5 bases and J 3 bases; bases outside gene matches: 5. The CDR3 totals 14 residues. Germline V lookup: CDR1 ENHRY, CDR2 SYGVKD. The CDR3 region is CAISYQGADTEAFF. The CDR3 DNA reads as TGTGCCATCAGTTATCAGGGGGCGGACACTGAAGCTTTCTTT.

The gene calls are TRBV15 and TRBJ2-6; perhaps TRBD1 as D (6 bases). The ends were cut back, 8 bases at V and 0 bases at J, with 14 bases in the middle. This CDR3 region has 16 residues. In germline, CDR1 is LNHNV, CDR2 YYDKDF (reference sequence). The CDR3 loop is CATASEGVSGANVLTF. DNA for the CDR3: TGTGCCACCGCATCAGAGGGGGTCTCTGGGGCCAACGTCCTGACTTTC.

This clone was counted a few times. The chain uses TRBV19 and TRBJ1-6; unclear D gene. Looked up from germline, CDR1 is LNHDA and CDR2 is SQIVND (reference sequence). V was cut by 8 bases and J by 9 bases, with 14 bases left in between. The CDR3 has 13 residues. This CDR3 is CASGSRLGSPLHF. The CDR3 nucleotides are TGTGCCAGTGGCAGCAGGCTGGGTTCACCCCTCCACTTT.

The V and J genes are TRBV27 and TRBJ1-5, with D uncertain. The length of the CDR3 is 15 residues. Germline lookup yields CDR1 MNHEY and CDR2 SMNVEV (reference sequence). V gave up 4 bases and J gave up 0 bases, with 10 bases separating them. CDR3 coding DNA: TGTGCCAGCAGTTCATCCTACTCTAGCAATCAGCCCCAGCATTTT. Its protein is CASSSSYSSNQPQHF.

The CDR3 sequence: CASSDRAGQEKSNTEAFF. CDR3 DNA sequence: TGTGCCAGCAGTGACCGGGCGGGACAGGAGAAATCGAACACTGAAGCTTTCTTT. The chain couples TRBV6-4 to TRBJ1-1, with TRBD1 matching over 8 bases. From germline, CDR1 is MRHNA and CDR2 SNTAGT. This CDR3 has 18 amino acids. J lost 1 base, V lost 2 bases, and 12 bases had no gene match.

This clone was seen a few times. V is TRBV4-2 and J is TRBJ1-2; 9 bases are shared with TRBD1. CDR3 length equals 15 residues. CDR1 LGHNA and CDR2 YNFKEQ come from the germline V gene. J was trimmed by 8 bases and V by 4 bases; bases with no gene match: 11. The CDR3 nucleotides read TGTGCCAGCAGCCGTGGACAGGGGACTTGGGAGGGCTACACCTTC. Translation gives CASSRGQGTWEGYTF.

The chain uses TRBV10-3 and TRBJ1-3, with unresolved D. The CDR3 extends over 15 amino acids. Germline-derived CDR1 and CDR2 are ENHRY and SYGVKD. V lost 3 bases to trimming and J lost 0 bases, with 9 bases between them. DNA of the CDR3: TGTGCCATCAGTGATCAGACCTCCTCTGGAAACACCATATATTTT. This codes for CAISDQTSSGNTIYF.

The gene calls are TRBV28 and TRBJ1-2; TRBD1 matches 12 bases. Germline V gene data show CDR1 as MDHEN and CDR2 as SYDVKM. The CDR3 contains 17 residues. The V gene end was trimmed by 2 bases and the J gene end by 6 bases; junction bases not matched to a gene: 10. For the CDR3, the DNA is TGTGCCAGCAGTTTAATGAGGGACAGGGGGCGAGATCATGGCTACACCTTC. This sequence encodes CASSLMRDRGRDHGYTF.

The gene calls are TRBV19 and TRBJ1-1; no firm D call. The CDR3 consists of 12 residues. Trimming left V 6 bases short and J 4 bases short, with 9 bases between. Germline V gene lookup returns CDR1 LNHDA and CDR2 SQIVND (reference sequence). DNA for the CDR3: TGTGCCAGTAGATCGGGAGGCACTGAAGCTTTCTTT. It specifies CASRSGGTEAFF.

This clone was picked up one time. The V and J genes are TRBV5-1 and TRBJ2-2; D is unresolved. The germline gives CDR1 SGHRS, CDR2 YFSETQ. V was cut by 2 bases and J by 4 bases, with 15 bases left in between. The CDR3 has 16 amino acids. In DNA form, the CDR3 reads TGCGCCAGCAGCTTCCGTGCGATGCCGGTCACCGGGGAGCTGTTTTTT. It yields the protein CASSFRAMPVTGELFF.

The CDR3 reads CASSSGEHRGHKLFF. CDR3 coding DNA: TGCGCCAGCAGCTCCGGTGAACACAGGGGGCATAAACTGTTTTTT. The rearrangement uses TRBV5-1 and TRBJ1-4, with 9 positions matching TRBD1. The V and J ends lost 3 bases and 11 bases, in that order; junction bases with no gene match: 11. This CDR3 has 15 amino acids. CDR1 and CDR2 (germline): SGHRS, YFSETQ. Together with reference TRBV5-1 and TRBJ1-4, the CDR3 gives the full variable domain: KAGVTQTPRYLIKTRGQQVTLSCSPISGHRSVSWYQQTPGQGLQFLFEYFSETQRNKGNFPGRFSGRQFSNSRSEMNVSTLELGDSALYLCASSSGEHRGHKLFFGSGTQLSVL.

This rearrangement joins TRBV7-8 to TRBJ1-2; D perhaps matches TRBD1 (6 bases). This CDR3 has 13 amino acids. The germline CDR1 and CDR2 sequences are SGHVS and FQNEAQ. V was cut by 4 bases and J by 8 bases, with 14 bases left in between. CDR3 nucleotide sequence: TGTGCCAGCAGCTCGGGACAAGGGGCCGGCTACACCTTC. Amino acids: CASSSGQGAGYTF.

J is TRBJ1-5 and V is TRBV6-1; 10 nucleotides agree with TRBD1. Germline CDR1 is MNHNS and CDR2 is SASEGT. The CDR3 has 16 residues. V lost 4 bases and J lost 4; bases outside the gene matches: 7. CDR3 loop: CASSGDRGRGNQPQHF. As DNA, the CDR3 is TGTGCCAGCAGTGGGGACAGGGGAAGGGGGAATCAGCCCCAGCATTTT.

The chain recombines TRBV11-2 with TRBJ2-1, with 10 nucleotides matching TRBD2. V dropped 4 bases and J dropped 6; count of bases not matched to a gene: 15. The CDR3 totals 18 residues. In germline, CDR1 is SGHAT, CDR2 FQNNGV. The CDR3 bases are TGTGCCAGCAGCTCCCTTAGGCGGTCGGGACTAGCGCGCAATGAGCAGTTCTTC. It codes for CASSSLRRSGLARNEQFF.

The chain carries TRBV28 and TRBJ1-4; a weak D match, TRBD1 (6 bases). Germline V CDR1 and CDR2: MDHEN, SYDVKM. Trimming took 6 bases from V and 10 from J, leaving 21 bases between them. This CDR3 is built from 15 residues. CDR3 nucleotide sequence: TGTGCCAGCAGGATTTGGGGGCCCAGCCCCGGAAAACTGTTTTTT. Its protein product is CASRIWGPSPGKLFF.

V gene TRBV29-1 combines with J gene TRBJ2-4, with TRBD1 identical over 7 bases. With 1 base clipped from V and 8 bases from J, the junction kept 5 bases outside the gene matches. CDR1 and CDR2 (germline): SQVTM, ANQGSEA. The CDR3 consists of 13 residues. As DNA, the CDR3 is TGCAGCGTTGAAGGACAGGGAAGTTACATTCAGTACTTC. Its translation is CSVEGQGSYIQYF.

CDR3 amino acids: CARSFNRGRDTQYF. The CDR3 DNA reads TGTGCCAGAAGCTTTAACAGGGGGCGCGATACGCAGTATTTT. The chain employs TRBV5-3 and TRBJ2-3; 9 bases are shared with TRBD1. TRBV5-3 is labeled an ORF, and its function is uncertain. This CDR3 region has 14 residues. V shed 2 bases and J 6 bases; nucleotides not matched to a gene: 4.